The 5 T cell receptor beta chains below come from one sample, sequenced in a study of radiotherapy plus CTLA-4 blockade in lung cancer. Profiled with immunoSEQ multiplex PCR; TCRdb holds only in-frame clones, not every one. The sample consists of roughly 120,000 clones, about 83% of them appearing once. The sample in question was peripheral blood, obtained from a patient treated with radiotherapy plus ipilimumab. The source of these receptors is a human donor with non-small cell lung cancer who had a partial response to radiotherapy plus ipilimumab.

The chain couples TRBV5-6 to TRBJ2-2; D is unclear. The CDR3 sequence is 14 residues long. Per germline, CDR1 SGHDT and CDR2 YYEEEE. The ends were cut back, 1 base at V and 5 bases at J, with 9 bases in the middle. The CDR3 here is CASSLLSFTGELFF. DNA of the CDR3: TGTGCCAGCAGCTTGCTAAGCTTTACCGGGGAGCTGTTTTTT.

The chain combines TRBV7-2 with TRBJ1-5; 8 bases map to TRBD1. V lost 3 bases, J lost 4 bases, and 14 bases stayed unmatched. This CDR3 is built from 18 residues. CDR1 SGHTA and CDR2 FQGNSA come from the germline V gene. The CDR3: CASSFGRGRMYRNQPQHF. The CDR3 DNA is TGTGCCAGCAGCTTCGGCAGGGGGCGGATGTACAGAAATCAGCCCCAGCATTTT.

This clone has ten or more counts. V usage is TRBV30 and J usage is TRBJ2-7; D might be TRBD2 (6 bases). The CDR3 length is 13 residues. From germline, CDR1 is GTSNPN and CDR2 SVGIG (reference sequence). Trimming left V 2 bases short and J 4 bases short, with 12 bases between. This chain's CDR3 is CAWSLEGAYEQYF. The CDR3 coding sequence is TGTGCCTGGAGTCTGGAGGGAGCGTACGAGCAGTACTTC.

This clone has only a few counts. This chain uses TRBV7-9 with TRBJ2-2, with D possibly TRBD2 on 6 matching bases. This CDR3 region has 14 residues. With 5 bases removed from V and 3 bases from J, the gap between germline ends came to 10 bases. Germline V gene sequence: CDR1 SEHNR, CDR2 FQNEAQ (reference sequence). CDR3 sequence (DNA): TGTGCCAGCAGCCCGATAGCGGACACCGGGGAGCTGTTTTTT. Its translation: CASSPIADTGELFF. The entire variable domain, with the rest obtained from reference TRBV7-9 and TRBJ2-2, is as follows: DTGVSQNPRHKITKRGQNVTFRCDPISEHNRLYWYRQTLGQGPEFLTYFQNEAQLEKSRLLSDRFSAERPKGSFSTLEIQRTEQGDSAMYLCASSPIADTGELFFGEGSRLTVL.

This sequence joins TRBV19 and TRBJ1-2, with no clear D. This CDR3 contains 14 residues. In germline, CDR1 is LNHDA, CDR2 SQIVND (reference sequence). Trimming left V 9 bases short and J 6 bases short, with 20 bases between. CDR3 protein: CASEPPGLEDGYTF. CDR3 nucleotides: TGTGCCAGCGAACCGCCAGGCTTGGAGGATGGCTACACCTTC.